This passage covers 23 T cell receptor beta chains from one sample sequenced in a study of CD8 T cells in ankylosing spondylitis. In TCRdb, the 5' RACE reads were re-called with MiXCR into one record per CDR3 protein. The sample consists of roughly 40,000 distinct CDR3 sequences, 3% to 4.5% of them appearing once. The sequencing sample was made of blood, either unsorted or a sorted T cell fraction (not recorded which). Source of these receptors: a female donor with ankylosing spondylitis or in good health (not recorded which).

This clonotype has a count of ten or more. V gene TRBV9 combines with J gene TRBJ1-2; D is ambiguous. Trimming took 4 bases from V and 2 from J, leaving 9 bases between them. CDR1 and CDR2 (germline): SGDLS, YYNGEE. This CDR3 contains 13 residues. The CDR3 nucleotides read TGTGCCAGCAGCCTACTACTGAACTATGGCTACACCTTC. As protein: CASSLLLNYGYTF.

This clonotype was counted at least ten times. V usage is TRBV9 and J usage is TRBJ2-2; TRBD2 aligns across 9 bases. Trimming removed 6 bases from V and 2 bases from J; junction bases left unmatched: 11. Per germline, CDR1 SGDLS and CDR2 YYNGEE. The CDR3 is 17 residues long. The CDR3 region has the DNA TGTGCCAGCACCAGCGGGGGGCCAAGTGTAAACACCGGGGAGCTGTTTTTT. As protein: CASTSGGPSVNTGELFF.

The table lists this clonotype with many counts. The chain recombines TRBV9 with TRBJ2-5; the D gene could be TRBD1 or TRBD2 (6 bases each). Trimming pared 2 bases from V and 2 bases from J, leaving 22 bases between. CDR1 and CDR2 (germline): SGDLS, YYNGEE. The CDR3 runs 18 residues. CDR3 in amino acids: CASSVRPTGEGGQETQYF. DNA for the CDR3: TGTGCCAGCAGCGTCCGCCCCACGGGTGAGGGGGGACAAGAGACCCAGTACTTC.

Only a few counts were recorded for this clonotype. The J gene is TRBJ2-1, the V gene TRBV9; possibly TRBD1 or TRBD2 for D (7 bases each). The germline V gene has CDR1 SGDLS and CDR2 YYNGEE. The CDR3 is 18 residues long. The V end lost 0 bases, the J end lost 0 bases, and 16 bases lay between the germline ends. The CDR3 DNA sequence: TGTGCCAGCAGCGTAGAACCCTCAGGGGGGGCCTCCTACAATGAGCAGTTCTTC. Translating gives CASSVEPSGGASYNEQFF.

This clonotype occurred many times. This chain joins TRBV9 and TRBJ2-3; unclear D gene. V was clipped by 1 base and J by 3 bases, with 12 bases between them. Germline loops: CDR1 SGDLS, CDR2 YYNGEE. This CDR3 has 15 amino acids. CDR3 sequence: CASSVLVLPTDTQYF. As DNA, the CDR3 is TGTGCCAGCAGCGTATTGGTCCTACCAACAGATACGCAGTATTTT.

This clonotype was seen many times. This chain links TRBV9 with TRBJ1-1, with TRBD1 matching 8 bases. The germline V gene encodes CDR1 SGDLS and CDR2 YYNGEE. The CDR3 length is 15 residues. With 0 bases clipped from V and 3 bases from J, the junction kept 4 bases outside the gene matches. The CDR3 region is CASSVVSGQDTEAFF. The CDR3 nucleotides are TGTGCCAGCAGCGTAGTCTCGGGACAGGACACTGAAGCTTTCTTT.

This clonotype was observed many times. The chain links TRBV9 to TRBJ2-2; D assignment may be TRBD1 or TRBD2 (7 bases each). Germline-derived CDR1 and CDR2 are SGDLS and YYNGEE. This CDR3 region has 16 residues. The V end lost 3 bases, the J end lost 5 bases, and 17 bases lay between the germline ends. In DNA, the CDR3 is TGTGCCAGCAGCGCCCCCAGGGGGGGGGTAACCGGGGAGCTGTTTTTT. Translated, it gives CASSAPRGGVTGELFF. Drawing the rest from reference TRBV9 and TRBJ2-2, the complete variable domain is DSGVTQTPKHLITATGQRVTLRCSPRSGDLSVYWYQQSLDQGLQFLIQYYNGEERAKGNILERFSAQQFPDLHSELNLSSLELGDSALYFCASSAPRGGVTGELFFGEGSRLTVL.

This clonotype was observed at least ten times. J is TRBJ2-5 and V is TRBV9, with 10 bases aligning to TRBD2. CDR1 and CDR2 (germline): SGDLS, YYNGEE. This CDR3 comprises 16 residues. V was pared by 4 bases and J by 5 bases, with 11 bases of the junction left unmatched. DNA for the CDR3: TGTGCCAGCAGCCCTCGCGAGCGGGGGGGTCGGGAGACCCAGTACTTC. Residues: CASSPRERGGRETQYF. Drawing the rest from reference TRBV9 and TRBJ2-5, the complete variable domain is DSGVTQTPKHLITATGQRVTLRCSPRSGDLSVYWYQQSLDQGLQFLIQYYNGEERAKGNILERFSAQQFPDLHSELNLSSLELGDSALYFCASSPRERGGRETQYFGPGTRLLVL.

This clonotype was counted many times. The DNA of the CDR3 is TGTGCCAGCACCCCTTCCGTGGGCACAGATACGCAGTATTTT. The encoded protein is CASTPSVGTDTQYF. This rearrangement joins TRBV9 to TRBJ2-3; D unresolved. This CDR3 is 14 amino acids long. V gave up 6 bases and J gave up 1 base, with 12 bases separating them. Germline CDR1 reads SGDLS; CDR2 reads YYNGEE.

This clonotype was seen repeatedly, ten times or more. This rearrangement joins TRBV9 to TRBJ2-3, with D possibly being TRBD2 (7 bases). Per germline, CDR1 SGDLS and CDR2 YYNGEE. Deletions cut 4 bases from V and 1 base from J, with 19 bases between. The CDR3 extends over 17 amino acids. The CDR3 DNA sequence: TGTGCCAGCAGCCCTAGGGGGGAGGCGGGGGGCACAGATACGCAGTATTTT. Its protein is CASSPRGEAGGTDTQYF.

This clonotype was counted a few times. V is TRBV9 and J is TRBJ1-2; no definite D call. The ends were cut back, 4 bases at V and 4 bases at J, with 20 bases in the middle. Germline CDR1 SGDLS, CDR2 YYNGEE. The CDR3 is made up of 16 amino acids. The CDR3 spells CASSSRLREDFYGYTF. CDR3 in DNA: TGTGCCAGCAGCTCCCGACTGCGGGAGGATTTCTATGGCTACACCTTC.

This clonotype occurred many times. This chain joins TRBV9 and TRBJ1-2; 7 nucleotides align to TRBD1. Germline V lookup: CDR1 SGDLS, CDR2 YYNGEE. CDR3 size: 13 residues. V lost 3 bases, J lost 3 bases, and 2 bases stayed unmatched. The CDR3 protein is CASSEGTDYGYTF. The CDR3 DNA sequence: TGTGCCAGCAGCGAGGGGACAGACTATGGCTACACCTTC.

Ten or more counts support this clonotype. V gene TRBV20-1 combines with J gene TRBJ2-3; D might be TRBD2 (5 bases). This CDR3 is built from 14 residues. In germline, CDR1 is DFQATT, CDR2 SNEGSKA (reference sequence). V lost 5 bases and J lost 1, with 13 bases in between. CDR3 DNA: TGCAGTGCTGCCCCCGACTATCGCACAGATACGCAGTATTTT. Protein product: CSAAPDYRTDTQYF.

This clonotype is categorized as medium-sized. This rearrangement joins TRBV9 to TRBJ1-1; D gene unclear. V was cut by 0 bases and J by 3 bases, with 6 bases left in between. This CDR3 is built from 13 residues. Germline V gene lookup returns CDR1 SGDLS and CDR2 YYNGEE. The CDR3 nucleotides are TGTGCCAGCAGCGTAGACGGGTACACTGAAGCTTTCTTT. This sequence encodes CASSVDGYTEAFF.

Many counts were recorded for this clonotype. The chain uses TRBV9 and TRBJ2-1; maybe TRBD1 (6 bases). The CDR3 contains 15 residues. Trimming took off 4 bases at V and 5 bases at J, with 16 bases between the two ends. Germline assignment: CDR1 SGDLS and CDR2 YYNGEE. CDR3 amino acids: CASSPYGTLDNEQFF. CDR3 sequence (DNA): TGTGCCAGCAGCCCATATGGGACATTGGACAATGAGCAGTTCTTC. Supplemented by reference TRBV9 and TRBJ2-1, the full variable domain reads DSGVTQTPKHLITATGQRVTLRCSPRSGDLSVYWYQQSLDQGLQFLIQYYNGEERAKGNILERFSAQQFPDLHSELNLSSLELGDSALYFCASSPYGTLDNEQFFGPGTRLTVL.

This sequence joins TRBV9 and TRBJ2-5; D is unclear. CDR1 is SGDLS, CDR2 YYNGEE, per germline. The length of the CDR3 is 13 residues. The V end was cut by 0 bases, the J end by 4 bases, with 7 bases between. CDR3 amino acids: CASSVEKGETQYF. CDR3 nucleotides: TGTGCCAGCAGCGTAGAAAAAGGAGAGACCCAGTACTTC.

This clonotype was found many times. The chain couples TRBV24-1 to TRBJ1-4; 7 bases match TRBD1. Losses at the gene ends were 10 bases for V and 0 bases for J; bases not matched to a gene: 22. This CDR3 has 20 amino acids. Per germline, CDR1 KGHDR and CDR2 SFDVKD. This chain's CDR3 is CATVRATNRGPIATNEKLFF. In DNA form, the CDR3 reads TGTGCCACTGTGAGGGCGACAAACAGGGGCCCGATAGCAACTAATGAAAAACTGTTTTTT.

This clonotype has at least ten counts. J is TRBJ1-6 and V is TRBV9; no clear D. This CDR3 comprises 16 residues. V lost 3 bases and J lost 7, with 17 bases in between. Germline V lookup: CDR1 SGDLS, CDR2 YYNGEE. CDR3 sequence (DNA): TGTGCCAGCAGCGCCTACGGGCGGGGTGGAAATTCACCCCTCCACTTT. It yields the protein CASSAYGRGGNSPLHF. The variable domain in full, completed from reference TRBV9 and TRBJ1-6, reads DSGVTQTPKHLITATGQRVTLRCSPRSGDLSVYWYQQSLDQGLQFLIQYYNGEERAKGNILERFSAQQFPDLHSELNLSSLELGDSALYFCASSAYGRGGNSPLHFGNGTRLTVT.

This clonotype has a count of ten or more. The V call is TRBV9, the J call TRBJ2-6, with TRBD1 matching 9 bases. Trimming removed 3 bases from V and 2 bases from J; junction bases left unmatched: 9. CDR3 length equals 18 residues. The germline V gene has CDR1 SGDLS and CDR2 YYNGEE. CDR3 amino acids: CASSDLQTGGTGANVLTF. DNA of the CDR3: TGTGCCAGCAGCGACCTCCAGACAGGGGGAACTGGGGCCAACGTCCTGACTTTC.

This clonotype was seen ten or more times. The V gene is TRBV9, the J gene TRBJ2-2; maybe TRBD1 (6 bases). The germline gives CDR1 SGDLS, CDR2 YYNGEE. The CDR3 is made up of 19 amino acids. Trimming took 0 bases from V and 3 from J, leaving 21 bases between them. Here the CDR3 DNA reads TGTGCCAGCAGCGTAGTGGGCCAGGGGTACGCCCTTCACACCGGGGAGCTGTTTTTT. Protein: CASSVVGQGYALHTGELFF.

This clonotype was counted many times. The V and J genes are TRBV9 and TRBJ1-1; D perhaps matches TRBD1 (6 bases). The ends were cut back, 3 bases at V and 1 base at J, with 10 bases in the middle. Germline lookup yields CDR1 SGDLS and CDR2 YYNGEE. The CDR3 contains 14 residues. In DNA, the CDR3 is TGTGCCAGCAGCGGGGGGGGGCAGAACACTGAAGCTTTCTTT. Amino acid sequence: CASSGGGQNTEAFF.

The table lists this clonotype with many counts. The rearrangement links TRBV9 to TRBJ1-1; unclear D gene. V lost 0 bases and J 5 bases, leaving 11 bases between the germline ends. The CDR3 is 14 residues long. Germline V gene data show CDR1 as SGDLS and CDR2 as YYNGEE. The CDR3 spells CASSVDPGWTEAFF. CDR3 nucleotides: TGTGCCAGCAGCGTAGATCCGGGGTGGACTGAAGCTTTCTTT.

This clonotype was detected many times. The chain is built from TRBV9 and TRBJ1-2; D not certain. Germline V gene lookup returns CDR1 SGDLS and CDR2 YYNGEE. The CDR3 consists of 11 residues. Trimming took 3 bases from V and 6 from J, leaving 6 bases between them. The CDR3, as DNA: TGTGCCAGCAGCGCGGAAGATGGCTACACCTTC. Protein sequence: CASSAEDGYTF.